A selection of T cell receptor beta chains follows, all from one sample in a study of blood T cells in healthy people across ages. MiXCR was run by TCRdb on the 5' RACE reads, yielding one entry per CDR3 protein. Of roughly 1,700,000 distinct CDR3 sequences listed, roughly 28% are singletons. Specimen: blood. Every receptor here comes from a woman under 40 in good health. Both conserved end residues are part of each CDR3. The order of the fields is V gene, J gene, clone size, D gene, CDR3 DNA, CDR3 protein. The D gene is left open where the match is weak. Expanded clones are given a class, and other clones once, few, many or no size at all.

TRBV5-1	TRBJ2-1	few	.	TGCGCCAGCAGCTTGGAGTCAGTTTTCAATGAGCAGTTCTTC	CASSLESVFNEQFF
TRBV7-2	TRBJ1-3	few	.	TGTGCCAGCACCAGTTCCCCTGGAAACACCATATATTTT	CASTSSPGNTIYF
TRBV20-1	TRBJ1-1	once	.	TGCAGTGCCATAAGACGGGGCAGGGGAACTGAAGCTTTCTTT	CSAIRRGRGTEAFF
TRBV20-1	TRBJ2-1	.	.	TGCAGTGCTAGATACCCACGGGCGCGCGATGAGCAGTTCTTC	CSARYPRARDEQFF
TRBV25-1	TRBJ2-7	.	.	TGTGCCAGCAGTGTAAACCTCTACGAGCAGTACTTC	CASSVNLYEQYF
TRBV28	TRBJ1-2	.	TRBD1	TGTGCCAGCAGGCCAACAGGGGACGACTATGGCTACACCTTC	CASRPTGDDYGYTF
TRBV11-2	TRBJ2-3	.	.	TGTGCCAGCAGGGATAATTCGGGGTACACAGATACGCAGTATTTT	CASRDNSGYTDTQYF
TRBV14	TRBJ2-5	few	.	TGTGCCAGCAGCCAAGGGGGACGGCGGTCTGACCCGTACCAAGAGACCCAGTACTTC	CASSQGGRRSDPYQETQYF
TRBV20-1	TRBJ2-7	many	.	TGCAGTGCTAGTACTGGACGGAGGAGCTCCTACGAGCAGTACTTC	CSASTGRRSSYEQYF
TRBV20-1	TRBJ2-3	few	.	TGCAGTGCTAGGGGCGGGAACTCAGATACGCAGTATTTT	CSARGGNSDTQYF